Below, 23 T cell receptor beta chains from the same sample are listed, as sequenced in a study of blood T cell repertoires in COVID-19. This table comes from immunoSEQ multiplex PCR, and its TCRdb copy is limited to in-frame clones, with some not included. Among tens of thousands of clones, approximately 86% were seen once, and the ten largest hold under 8.5%. The sample was peripheral blood. The receptors originated from an elderly man with active or convalescent COVID-19.

The rearrangement joins TRBV19 to TRBJ2-3, with 8 nucleotides matching TRBD2. With 10 bases clipped from V and 2 bases from J, the junction kept 11 bases outside the gene matches. This CDR3 contains 15 residues. CDR1 and CDR2 (germline): LNHDA, SQIVND (reference sequence). The CDR3 DNA follows: TGTGCCACCGATTCTGGCGGGAGGTTCACAGATACGCAGTATTTT. Translation gives CATDSGGRFTDTQYF.

The V gene is TRBV6-6, the J gene TRBJ2-7; 8 nucleotides align to TRBD1. The CDR3 spans 14 residues. After removal of 6 bases from V and 4 bases from J, the junction contained 8 bases not matched to a gene. Per germline, CDR1 MNHNY and CDR2 SVGAGI (reference sequence). CDR3 bases: TGTGCCAGCAGACGACAGGGGAAAGGGTACGAGCAGTACGTC. Amino acid sequence: CASRRQGKGYEQYV.

V gene TRBV5-4 combines with J gene TRBJ2-5, with 8 nucleotides matching TRBD2. CDR1 and CDR2 (germline): SGHNT, YYREEE (reference sequence). Trimming at V came to 4 bases and at J to 5 bases, leaving 7 bases not matched to a gene. The CDR3 loop spans 14 amino acids. DNA for the CDR3: TGTGCCAGCAGCCCCGGGGGGGGGAGGGAGACCCAGTACTTC. This gives the protein CASSPGGGRETQYF.

The chain is built from TRBV12-5 and TRBJ2-4; TRBD1 matches at 12 bases. This CDR3 has 21 residues. J gave up 8 bases and V 0 bases, and 20 bases lay outside the gene matches. Germline V gives CDR1 LGHNT, CDR2 FRNRAP. CDR3 in DNA: TGTGCTAGTGGTTTGGTATATAGGGACAGGGGGCGCGTTGTCAATAATGACATTCAGTACTTC. As protein: CASGLVYRDRGRVVNNDIQYF.

The chain combines TRBV13 with TRBJ1-1, with a tentative D call TRBD1 (5 bases). Germline lookup yields CDR1 PRHDT and CDR2 FYEKMQ (reference sequence). V was trimmed by 3 bases and J by 4 bases, leaving 12 bases between them. The CDR3 totals 14 residues. The CDR3 protein is CASSFAGRSTEAFF. In DNA, the CDR3 is TGTGCCAGCAGCTTTGCAGGGAGGAGCACTGAAGCTTTCTTT.

The chain employs TRBV6-6 and TRBJ1-2; the match to TRBD1 covers 8 bases. V was pared by 2 bases and J by 5 bases, with 10 bases of the junction left unmatched. Germline V gene lookup returns CDR1 MNHNY and CDR2 SVGAGI (reference sequence). This CDR3 is 16 amino acids long. The CDR3 sequence is CASSYPVTGQAYGYTF. Here the CDR3 DNA reads TGTGCCAGCAGTTACCCGGTTACGGGACAGGCTTATGGCTACACCTTC.

This clone has only a few counts. The chain is built from TRBV19 and TRBJ1-2; 7 nucleotides align to TRBD1. This CDR3 has 15 amino acids. Trimming at V came to 6 bases and at J to 5 bases, leaving 12 bases not matched to a gene. Germline V gives CDR1 LNHDA, CDR2 SQIVND (reference sequence). The CDR3 loop is CASRNNRGTQYGYTF. The CDR3 nucleotides are TGTGCCAGTAGAAATAACAGGGGAACCCAGTATGGCTACACCTTC.

The V and J genes are TRBV6-2 or TRBV6-3 and TRBJ2-1; 7 bases fit TRBD2. The CDR3 extends over 16 amino acids. Germline V gives CDR1 MNHEY, CDR2 SVGEGT. V lost 0 bases, J lost 4 bases, and 6 bases stayed unmatched. The CDR3 loop reads CASSYSQAGSYNEQFF. CDR3 sequence (DNA): TGTGCCAGCAGTTACTCCCAAGCGGGATCTTACAATGAGCAGTTCTTC.

This clone was seen a single time. The V call is TRBV5-5, the J call TRBJ1-6; 8 nucleotides line up with TRBD1. The trim removed 0 bases at V and 4 bases at J, leaving 3 bases unmatched. Germline V gene sequence: CDR1 SGHKS, CDR2 YYEKEE (reference sequence). This CDR3 contains 16 residues. In DNA form, the CDR3 reads TGTGCCAGCAGCTTGGGACAGGGGAATTATAATTCACCCCTCCACTTT. It is translated as CASSLGQGNYNSPLHF.

V is TRBV12-3 or TRBV12-4 and J is TRBJ1-2, with D maybe TRBD1 (5 bases). Trimming removed 7 bases at V and 2 bases at J, with 11 bases between. CDR3 length: 13 amino acids. CDR3 sequence (DNA): TGTGCCAGCACTCCCAGGGCCAACTATGGCTACACCTTC. Encoded protein: CASTPRANYGYTF.

This chain uses TRBV5-1 with TRBJ1-3; no clear D gene. The CDR3 totals 14 residues. Trimming stripped 7 bases from V and 2 bases from J, with 13 bases between. CDR1 is SGHRS and CDR2 is YFSETQ in the germline V gene. CDR3 in DNA: TGCGCCAGCCTTCTCAGCGGGACTGGAAACACCATATATTTT. This translates into CASLLSGTGNTIYF.

In this sample, this clone turned up a few times. This rearrangement joins TRBV2 to TRBJ1-2; 8 bases agree with TRBD1. The germline gives CDR1 SNHLY, CDR2 FYNNEI. CDR3 size: 18 residues. The ends lost 6 bases at V and 2 bases at J; junction bases unmatched: 17. This chain's CDR3 is CASRRTGTGVRRNYGYTF. In DNA, the CDR3 is TGTGCCAGCAGAAGGACTGGGACAGGCGTTCGGCGAAACTATGGCTACACCTTC.

V is TRBV2 and J is TRBJ2-3; 10 nucleotides line up with TRBD2. CDR3 length: 17 amino acids. With V trimmed by 6 bases and J by 4 bases, 13 bases remained unmatched. The germline CDR1 and CDR2 sequences are SNHLY and FYNNEI. The CDR3 sequence: CASRESRLAGPSDTQYF. In DNA, the CDR3 is TGTGCCAGCAGAGAATCCAGACTAGCGGGTCCCTCAGATACGCAGTATTTT.

Only a few counts were recorded for this clone. The CDR3 DNA sequence: TGTGCCAGTAGTATAGATACTAGGAGCACAGATACGCAGTATTTT. Its protein product is CASSIDTRSTDTQYF. The V gene is TRBV19, the J gene TRBJ2-3; possible D gene TRBD2, 5 bases. The V end was cut by 0 bases, the J end by 0 bases, with 7 bases between. The CDR3 runs to 15 residues. The germline CDR1 and CDR2 sequences are LNHDA and SQIVND (reference sequence).

The rearrangement uses TRBV6-5 and TRBJ2-2; no reliable D call. Germline CDR1 reads MNHEY; CDR2 reads SVGAGI. The CDR3 is 15 residues long. V was shortened by 0 bases and J by 4 bases, with 9 bases between the two germline ends. The CDR3 region has the DNA TGTGCCAGCAGTTACTCCGCGACAATCACCGGGGAGCTGTTTTTT. This translates into CASSYSATITGELFF.

V and J are TRBV4-2 and TRBJ1-2; no clear D. The germline V and J ends were trimmed by 0 bases and 2 bases, with 7 bases remaining between them. This CDR3 is 14 amino acids long. In germline, CDR1 is LGHNA, CDR2 YNFKEQ. CDR3 coding DNA: TGTGCCAGCAGCCAAGAAGTCAGAAACTATGGCTACACCTTC. This gives the protein CASSQEVRNYGYTF.

The rearrangement joins TRBV28 to TRBJ1-5; 7 positions agree with TRBD1. CDR1 is MDHEN and CDR2 is SYDVKM in the germline V gene. The junction had 12 bases not matched to a gene; V was cut back by 2 bases and J by 11 bases. The CDR3 is 15 residues long. CDR3 amino acids: CASSLRRRGSGAQHF. The CDR3 nucleotides read TGTGCCAGCAGTTTACGGCGCAGGGGGAGTGGGGCCCAGCATTTT. Together with reference TRBV28 and TRBJ1-5, the CDR3 gives the full variable domain: DVKVTQSSRYLVKRTGEKVFLECVQDMDHENMFWYRQDPGLGLRLIYFSYDVKMKEKGDIPEGYSVSREKKERFSLILESASTNQTSMYLCASSLRRRGSGAQHFGDGTRLSIL.

V usage is TRBV28 and J usage is TRBJ2-7; TRBD1 agrees at 7 bases. The CDR3 sequence is 13 residues long. J was trimmed by 4 bases and V by 3 bases; bases with no gene match: 3. Per germline, CDR1 MDHEN and CDR2 SYDVKM. The CDR3 here is CASSLSTGYEQYV. In DNA form, the CDR3 reads TGTGCCAGCAGTTTGTCGACAGGGTACGAGCAGTACGTC.

This rearrangement joins TRBV24-1 to TRBJ1-2, with 7 bases that match TRBD1. The V gene end was trimmed by 3 bases and the J gene end by 2 bases; junction bases not matched to a gene: 5. The CDR3 is 15 residues long. Germline-derived CDR1 and CDR2 are KGHDR and SFDVKD. DNA of the CDR3: TGTGCCACCAGTGATGCAGGACAGGACAACTATGGCTACACCTTC. Residues: CATSDAGQDNYGYTF.

The V call is TRBV6-2 or TRBV6-3, the J call TRBJ1-2, with no clear D. CDR3 size: 11 residues. V was pared by 5 bases and J by 3 bases, with 4 bases between. Per the germline V gene, CDR1 is MNHEY and CDR2 is SVGEGT. CDR3 protein: CASSLDYGYTF. CDR3 coding DNA: TGTGCCAGCAGTCTAGACTATGGCTACACCTTC.

This rearrangement joins TRBV7-2 to TRBJ2-2; the D is unclear. Trimming left V 5 bases short and J 1 base short, with 11 bases between. The germline V gene encodes CDR1 SGHTA and CDR2 FQGNSA. This CDR3 contains 15 residues. CDR3 coding DNA: TGTGCCAGCAGCGTACTACGGCAGAACACCGGGGAGCTGTTTTTT. Translation gives CASSVLRQNTGELFF.

The chain carries TRBV6-5 and TRBJ1-1; weak D call: TRBD1 (5 bases). With 0 bases removed from V and 4 bases from J, the gap between germline ends came to 9 bases. In germline, CDR1 is MNHEY, CDR2 SVGAGI. There are 14 residues in the CDR3. CDR3 sequence (DNA): TGTGCCAGCAGTTACTCGCAGGGTATCACTGAAGCTTTCTTT. Residues: CASSYSQGITEAFF.

The V call is TRBV7-8, the J call TRBJ2-5; 8 nucleotides match TRBD1. The CDR3 has 13 residues. Germline values: CDR1 SGHVS, CDR2 FQNEAQ. After removal of 5 bases from V and 4 bases from J, the junction contained 3 bases not matched to a gene. CDR3 sequence reads: CASSLDRGETQYF. CDR3 coding DNA: TGTGCCAGCAGCCTAGACAGGGGAGAGACCCAGTACTTC.